The 6 T cell receptor beta chains below were found in one sample sequenced in a study of shared clonotypes between healthy human individuals. As defined, naive CD8 cells were CD45RO-negative and positively selected for CCR7, with terminally differentiated effector memory CD45RA+ cells excluded. Measured with immunoSEQ multiplex PCR; TCRdb has only the in-frame clones, and not every one. There are about 1.9 million clones in the sample; roughly 95% occur only once, and about 1.7% lies in the top ten. The sequenced material came from naive CD8+ T cells from PBMCs. These receptors all stem from a man between 18 and 29 years old in good health. Some clones in this sample may be carry-over from other donors' samples.

The V gene is TRBV9, the J gene TRBJ2-1, with TRBD2 identical over 14 bases. The CDR3 covers 17 residues. Germline CDR1 reads SGDLS; CDR2 reads YYNGEE. V lost 3 bases, J lost 3 bases, and 5 bases stayed unmatched. In nucleotides, the CDR3 is TGTGCCAGCAGCGCAGGGACTAGCGGGAGTGTCTACAATGAGCAGTTCTTC. Amino acid sequence: CASSAGTSGSVYNEQFF.

The chain couples TRBV9 to TRBJ2-7, with D tentatively TRBD1 (5 bases). The CDR3 totals 13 residues. Germline CDR1 reads SGDLS; CDR2 reads YYNGEE. V dropped 4 bases and J dropped 3 bases, with 11 bases sitting between them. The chain's CDR3 is CASSITGNYEQYF. In DNA, the CDR3 is TGTGCCAGCAGCATAACAGGTAACTACGAGCAGTACTTC.

This chain links TRBV5-1 with TRBJ2-7; 11 nucleotides line up with TRBD2. Germline trimming cut 1 base from V and 2 bases from J; bases unmatched to any gene: 17. The CDR3 is 20 amino acids. Germline V gene sequence: CDR1 SGHRS, CDR2 YFSETQ. CDR3 in amino acids: CASSLFGSGLAGSPTYEQYF. DNA of the CDR3: TGCGCCAGCAGCTTGTTTGGCTCCGGACTAGCGGGTTCACCGACCTACGAGCAGTACTTC.

This chain links TRBV11-2 with TRBJ1-4, with D perhaps matching TRBD1 (6 bases). V was pared by 5 bases and J by 2 bases, with 21 bases between. The length of the CDR3 is 18 residues. Germline V gene data show CDR1 as SGHAT and CDR2 as FQNNGV. This CDR3 is CASSRVPWGQGTNEKLFF. The CDR3 bases are TGTGCCAGCAGCCGTGTACCGTGGGGGCAGGGGACTAATGAAAAACTGTTTTTT.

This clone was detected once. This chain links TRBV9 with TRBJ1-1, with D tentatively TRBD1 (5 bases). There are 14 residues in the CDR3. Germline CDR1 is SGDLS and CDR2 is YYNGEE. V lost 3 bases and J 5 bases, leaving 14 bases between the germline ends. CDR3 bases: TGTGCCAGCAGCGCCGGGACCCGCGAGACTGAAGCTTTCTTT. It encodes CASSAGTRETEAFF.

This chain joins TRBV19 and TRBJ2-1; 13 nucleotides agree with TRBD2. The V gene end was trimmed by 3 bases and the J gene end by 7 bases; junction bases not matched to a gene: 3. CDR3 length: 15 residues. CDR1 and CDR2 (germline): LNHDA, SQIVND (reference sequence). CDR3 nucleotide sequence: TGTGCCAGTAGTATCCGGACTAGCGGGAGAAATGAGCAGTTCTTC. It yields the protein CASSIRTSGRNEQFF.